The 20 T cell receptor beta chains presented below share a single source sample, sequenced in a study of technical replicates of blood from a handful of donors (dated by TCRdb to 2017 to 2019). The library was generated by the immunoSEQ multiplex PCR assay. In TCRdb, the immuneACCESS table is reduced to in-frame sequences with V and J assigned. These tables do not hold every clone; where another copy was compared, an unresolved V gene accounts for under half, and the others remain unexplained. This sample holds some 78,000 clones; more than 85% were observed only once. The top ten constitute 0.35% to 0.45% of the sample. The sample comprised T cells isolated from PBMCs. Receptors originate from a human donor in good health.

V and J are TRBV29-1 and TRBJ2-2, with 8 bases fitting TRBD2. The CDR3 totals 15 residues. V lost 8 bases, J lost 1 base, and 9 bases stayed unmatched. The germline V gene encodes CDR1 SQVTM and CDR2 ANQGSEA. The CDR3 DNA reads TGCAGCATTTCACGACGGGGGGGGAACACCGGGGAGCTGTTTTTT. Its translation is CSISRRGGNTGELFF.

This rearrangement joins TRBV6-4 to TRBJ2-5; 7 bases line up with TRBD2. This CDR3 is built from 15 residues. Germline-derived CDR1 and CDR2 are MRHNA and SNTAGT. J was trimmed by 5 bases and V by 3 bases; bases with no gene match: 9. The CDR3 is CASSESSGGAETQYF. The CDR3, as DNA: TGTGCCAGCAGTGAATCTAGCGGAGGGGCGGAGACCCAGTACTTC.

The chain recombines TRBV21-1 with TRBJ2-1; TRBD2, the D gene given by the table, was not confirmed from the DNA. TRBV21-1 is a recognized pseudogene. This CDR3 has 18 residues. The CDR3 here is CASSKAASGRLLYNEQFF. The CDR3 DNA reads TGTGCCAGCAGCAAAGCGGCTAGCGGGAGGTTACTCTACAATGAGCAGTTCTTC.

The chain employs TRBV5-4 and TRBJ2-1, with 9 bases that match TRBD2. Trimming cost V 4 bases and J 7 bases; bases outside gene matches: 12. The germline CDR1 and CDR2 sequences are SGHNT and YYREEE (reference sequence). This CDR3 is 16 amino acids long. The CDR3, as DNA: TGTGCCAGCAGCGGGATACTAGCGGGTAAGGGGAATGAGCAGTTCTTC. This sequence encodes CASSGILAGKGNEQFF. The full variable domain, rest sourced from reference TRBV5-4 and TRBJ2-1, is ETGVTQSPTHLIKTRGQQVTLRCSSQSGHNTVSWYQQALGQGPQFIFQYYREEENGRGNFPPRFSGLQFPNYSSELNVNALELDDSALYLCASSGILAGKGNEQFFGPGTRLTVL.

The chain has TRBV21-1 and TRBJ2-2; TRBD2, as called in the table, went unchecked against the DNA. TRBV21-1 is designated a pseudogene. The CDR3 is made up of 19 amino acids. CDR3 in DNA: TGTGCCAGCAACCAGACTAAGACCAGACTAGCGGGAGACCCCGGGGAGCTGTTTTTT. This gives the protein CASNQTKTRLAGDPGELFF.

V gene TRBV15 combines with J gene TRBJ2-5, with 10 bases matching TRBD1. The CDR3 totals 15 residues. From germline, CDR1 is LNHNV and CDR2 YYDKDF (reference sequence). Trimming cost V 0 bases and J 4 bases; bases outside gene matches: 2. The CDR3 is CATSRDGQGGETQYF. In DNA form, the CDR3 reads TGTGCCACCAGCAGAGATGGACAGGGGGGAGAGACCCAGTACTTC.

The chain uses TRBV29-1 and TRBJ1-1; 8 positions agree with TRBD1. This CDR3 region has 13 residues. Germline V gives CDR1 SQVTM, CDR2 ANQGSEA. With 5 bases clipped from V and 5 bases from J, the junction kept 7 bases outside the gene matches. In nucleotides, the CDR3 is TGCAGCGTTTCGGCAGGGGGCCAGACTGAAGCTTTCTTT. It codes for CSVSAGGQTEAFF.

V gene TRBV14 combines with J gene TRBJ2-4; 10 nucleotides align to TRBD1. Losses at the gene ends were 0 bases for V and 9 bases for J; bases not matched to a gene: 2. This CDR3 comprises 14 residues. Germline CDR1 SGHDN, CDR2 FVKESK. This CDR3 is CASSQDWTGGIQYF. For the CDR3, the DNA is TGTGCCAGCAGCCAAGATTGGACAGGGGGCATTCAGTACTTC.

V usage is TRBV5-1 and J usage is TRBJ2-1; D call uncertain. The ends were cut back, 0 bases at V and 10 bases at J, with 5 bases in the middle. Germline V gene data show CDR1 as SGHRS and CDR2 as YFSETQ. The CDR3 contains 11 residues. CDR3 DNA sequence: TGCGCCAGCAGCTTGGACTGGGAGCAGTTCTTC. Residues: CASSLDWEQFF.

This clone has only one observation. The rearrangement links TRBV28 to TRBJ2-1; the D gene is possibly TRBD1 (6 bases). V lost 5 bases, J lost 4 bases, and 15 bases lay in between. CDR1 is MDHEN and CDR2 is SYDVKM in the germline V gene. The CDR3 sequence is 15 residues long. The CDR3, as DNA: TGTGCCAGCAGTAGCGCCAGGGGTCCTTACAATGAGCAGTTCTTC. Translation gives CASSSARGPYNEQFF.

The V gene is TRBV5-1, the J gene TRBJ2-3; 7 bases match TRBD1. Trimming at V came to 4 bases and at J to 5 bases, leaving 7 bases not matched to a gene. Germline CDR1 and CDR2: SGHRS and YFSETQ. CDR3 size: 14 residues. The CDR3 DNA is TGCGCCAGCAGCCAAGACAGGGAAATAGATACGCAGTATTTT. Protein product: CASSQDREIDTQYF.

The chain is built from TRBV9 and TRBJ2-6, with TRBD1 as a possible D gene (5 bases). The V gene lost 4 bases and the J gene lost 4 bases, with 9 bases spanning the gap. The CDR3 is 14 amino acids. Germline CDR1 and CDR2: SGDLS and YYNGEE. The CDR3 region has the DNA TGTGCCAGCAGCTCTGGGGCCGGGGCCAACGTCCTGACTTTC. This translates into CASSSGAGANVLTF.

The CDR3 nucleotides read TGTGCCAGCAGCTTGGCGCTGACAGGACCCGAAGAGACCCAGTACTTC. This gives the protein CASSLALTGPEETQYF. The rearrangement links TRBV11-2 to TRBJ2-5, with D possibly matching TRBD1 (6 bases). The CDR3 spans 16 residues. Germline-derived CDR1 and CDR2 are SGHAT and FQNNGV. The germline V and J ends were trimmed by 3 bases and 3 bases, with 17 bases remaining between them.

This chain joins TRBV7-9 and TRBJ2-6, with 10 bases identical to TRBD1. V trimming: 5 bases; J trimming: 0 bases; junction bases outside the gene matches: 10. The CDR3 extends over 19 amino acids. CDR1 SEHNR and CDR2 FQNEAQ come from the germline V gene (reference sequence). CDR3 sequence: CASSPAGTGAFSGANVLTF. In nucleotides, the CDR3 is TGTGCCAGCAGCCCAGCCGGGACAGGGGCGTTCTCTGGGGCCAACGTCCTGACTTTC.

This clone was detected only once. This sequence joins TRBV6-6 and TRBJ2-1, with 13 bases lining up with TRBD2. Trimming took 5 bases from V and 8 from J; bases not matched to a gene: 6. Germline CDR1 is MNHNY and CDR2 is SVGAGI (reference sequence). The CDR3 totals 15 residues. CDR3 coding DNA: TGTGCCAGCAGTGCACTAGCGGGAGGGCCGCATGAGCAGTTCTTC. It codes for CASSALAGGPHEQFF.

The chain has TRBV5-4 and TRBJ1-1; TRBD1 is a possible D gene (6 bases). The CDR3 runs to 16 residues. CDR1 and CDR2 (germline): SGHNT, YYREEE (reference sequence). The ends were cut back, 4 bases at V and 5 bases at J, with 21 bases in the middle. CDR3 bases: TGTGCCAGCAGCCCCCGCCCCTTTCAGGGGCAGACTGAAGCTTTCTTT. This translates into CASSPRPFQGQTEAFF.

The CDR3 DNA reads TGTGCCATCAGTGAGCTTGGAGGGAGGAACACTGAAGCTTTCTTT. As protein: CAISELGGRNTEAFF. This chain uses TRBV10-3 with TRBJ1-1; D remains unclear. V was trimmed by 2 bases and J by 1 base, leaving 11 bases between them. Per the germline V gene, CDR1 is ENHRY and CDR2 is SYGVKD. This CDR3 is 15 amino acids long.

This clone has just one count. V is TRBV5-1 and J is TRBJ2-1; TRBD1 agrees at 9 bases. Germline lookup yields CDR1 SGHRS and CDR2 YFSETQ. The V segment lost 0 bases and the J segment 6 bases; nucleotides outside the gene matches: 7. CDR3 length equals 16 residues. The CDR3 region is CASSLEGQGGVNEQFF. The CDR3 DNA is TGCGCCAGCAGCTTGGAGGGACAGGGTGGCGTCAATGAGCAGTTCTTC.

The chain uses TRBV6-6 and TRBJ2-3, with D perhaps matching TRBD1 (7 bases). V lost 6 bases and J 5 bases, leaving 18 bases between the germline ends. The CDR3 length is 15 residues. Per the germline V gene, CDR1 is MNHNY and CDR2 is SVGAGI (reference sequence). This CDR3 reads CASSYPQGREDTQYF. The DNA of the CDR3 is TGTGCCAGCAGCTATCCACAGGGGCGGGAAGATACGCAGTATTTT.

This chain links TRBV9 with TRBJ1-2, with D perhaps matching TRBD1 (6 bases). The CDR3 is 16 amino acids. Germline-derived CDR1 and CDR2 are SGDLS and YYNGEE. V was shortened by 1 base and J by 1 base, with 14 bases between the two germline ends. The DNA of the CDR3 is TGTGCCAGCAGCGTACGGGACACCCAAATTAACTATGGCTACACCTTC. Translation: CASSVRDTQINYGYTF.